The T cell receptor (beta chain) under discussion was sequenced for a study of radiation and T cells in renal cell carcinoma. The CDR3 runs 15 residues. Germline CDR1 reads SGHRS; CDR2 reads YFSETQ. The V gene end was trimmed by 2 bases and the J gene end by 6 bases; junction bases not matched to a gene: 5. Time point noted: baseline pretreatment blood. The sample's treatment: 15 Gy SBRT to primary tumor, nephrectomy 4 weeks later. This clone was recorded once. The table came from immunoSEQ multiplex PCR; TCRdb's copy has only in-frame clones and leaves some out. Of 95,000 to 150,000 clones in the sample, 80% to 85% were seen once.

The clonotype originates from a woman aged 60 to 75 with renal cell carcinoma. The chain links TRBV5-1 to TRBJ2-2, with 9 bases aligning to TRBD1. Material: blood, obtained from a patient whose treatment included radiotherapy and nephrectomy. CDR3 loop: CASSFLTGGSGELFF. The CDR3 DNA reads as TGCGCCAGCAGCTTTCTGACAGGGGGATCCGGGGAGCTGTTTTTT. The full variable domain, completed using reference TRBV5-1 and TRBJ2-2, is KAGVTQTPRYLIKTRGQQVTLSCSPISGHRSVSWYQQTPGQGLQFLFEYFSETQRNKGNFPGRFSGRQFSNSRSEMNVSTLELGDSALYLCASSFLTGGSGELFFGEGSRLTVL.